Following are 13 T cell receptor beta chains from one sample sequenced in a study of T cell repertoires in cytomegalovirus infection. These receptors lack a known antigen. TCRdb processed the reads anew with MiXCR; each CDR3 protein has one entry. The sample consists of 86,000 or so distinct CDR3 sequences, more than 20% of them appearing once. Sequenced here: CD8+ T cells from cultured PBMCs, sampled from culture after CMV antigen stimulation. These receptors came from a human donor in good health (CMV status not recorded). Some clones in this sample may be carry-over from other donors' samples.

This clonotype was seen many times. This CDR3 reads CASSSHSQGPGNQPQHF. In nucleotides, the CDR3 is TGTGCCAGCAGCTCCCACTCACAGGGACCCGGCAATCAGCCCCAGCATTTT. This chain links TRBV12-3 or TRBV12-4 with TRBJ1-5, with a weak D call TRBD1 (6 bases). CDR3 length: 17 amino acids. The ends were cut back, 6 bases at V and 2 bases at J, with 20 bases in the middle.

This clonotype was counted a few times. V is TRBV4-1 and J is TRBJ2-7; possibly TRBD1 or TRBD2 for D (5 bases each). The germline V gene has CDR1 MGHRA and CDR2 YSYEKL. V lost 0 bases, J lost 0 bases, and 12 bases lay in between. This CDR3 has 16 residues. In DNA, the CDR3 is TGCGCCAGCAGCCAAGAGGGGGACGACCACTCCTACGAGCAGTACTTC. It specifies CASSQEGDDHSYEQYF.

The gene calls are TRBV11-2 and TRBJ2-7, with TRBD1 identical over 8 bases. V gave up 5 bases and J gave up 6 bases; unmatched junction bases: 12. The CDR3 spans 15 residues. The germline gives CDR1 SGHAT, CDR2 FQNNGV. CDR3 region: CASSPRQGSDSEQYF. As DNA, the CDR3 is TGTGCCAGCAGCCCTAGACAGGGGTCCGACAGCGAGCAGTACTTC.

This clonotype was counted a few times. J is TRBJ1-6 and V is TRBV2; TRBD1 aligns across 7 bases. This CDR3 comprises 15 residues. Per the germline V gene, CDR1 is SNHLY and CDR2 is FYNNEI. V shed 3 bases, J shed 8 bases, and the junction held 7 bases outside the gene matches. This chain's CDR3 is CASSDRQGSHSPLHF. The CDR3 DNA reads TGTGCCAGCAGTGATAGACAGGGTTCTCATTCACCCCTCCACTTT.

In this sample, this clonotype turned up a few times. The chain links TRBV20-1 to TRBJ2-3, with D perhaps TRBD2 (5 bases). Germline V gene data show CDR1 as DFQATT and CDR2 as SNEGSKA (reference sequence). The germline V and J ends were trimmed by 3 bases and 2 bases, with 9 bases remaining between them. The length of the CDR3 is 13 residues. CDR3 DNA sequence: TGCAGTGCTAGCTTGGGAGACACAGATACGCAGTATTTT. Translation: CSASLGDTDTQYF.

This clonotype was seen more than once but under ten times. The chain joins TRBV19 to TRBJ1-1; D is ambiguous. The CDR3 runs to 15 residues. Germline CDR1 is LNHDA and CDR2 is SQIVND (reference sequence). The germline V and J ends were trimmed by 5 bases and 0 bases, with 13 bases remaining between them. The CDR3 DNA reads as TGTGCCAGTAGTTCTATCAGGACTTTGAACACTGAAGCTTTCTTT. Its translation is CASSSIRTLNTEAFF.

Only a few counts were recorded for this clonotype. The rearrangement joins TRBV29-1 to TRBJ2-1; D gene unclear. Trimming left V 4 bases short and J 0 bases short, with 7 bases between. The CDR3 runs 13 residues. In germline, CDR1 is SQVTM, CDR2 ANQGSEA. CDR3: CSVGVSSYNEQFF. For the CDR3, the DNA is TGCAGCGTTGGTGTTAGCTCCTACAATGAGCAGTTCTTC.

This clonotype appeared a few times. The chain has TRBV20-1 and TRBJ2-1, with 11 bases fitting TRBD2. Per germline, CDR1 DFQATT and CDR2 SNEGSKA (reference sequence). This CDR3 spans 13 amino acids. V lost 0 bases, J lost 10 bases, and 2 bases stayed unmatched. The CDR3 nucleotides read TGCAGTGCTAGAGATAGCGGGGGGGCCGAGCAGTTCTTC. Translation gives CSARDSGGAEQFF.

J is TRBJ1-2 and V is TRBV12-3 or TRBV12-4; no definite D call. Trimming cost V 8 bases and J 0 bases, with 13 bases left between them. The CDR3 has 14 residues. The CDR3 loop is CASSPQASNYGYTF. The CDR3 DNA sequence: TGTGCCAGCTCTCCGCAGGCTTCTAACTATGGCTACACCTTC.

This clonotype was detected ten times or more. This chain's CDR3 is CASSLGETQYF. As DNA, the CDR3 is TGTGCCAGCAGTTTAGGAGAGACCCAGTACTTC. The chain is built from TRBV27 and TRBJ2-5; D gene unclear. Germline V gene sequence: CDR1 MNHEY, CDR2 SMNVEV (reference sequence). CDR3 length: 11 amino acids. Between the trimmed V and J ends, which lost 2 bases and 4 bases, there was a span of 2 bases.

CDR3 loop: CSVEGTVLYNEQFF. CDR3 sequence (DNA): TGCAGCGTTGAGGGGACAGTTTTATACAATGAGCAGTTCTTC. The genes are TRBV29-1 and TRBJ2-1, with 7 bases identical to TRBD1. The V gene end was trimmed by 3 bases and the J gene end by 4 bases; junction bases not matched to a gene: 6. Germline loops: CDR1 SQVTM, CDR2 ANQGSEA. The CDR3 contains 14 residues.

The chain joins TRBV6-1 to TRBJ2-5; D is ambiguous. This CDR3 contains 16 residues. V was cut by 2 bases and J by 1 base, with 14 bases left in between. From germline, CDR1 is MNHNS and CDR2 SASEGT. The CDR3 protein is CASSETTAKSQETQYF. The DNA for the CDR3 is TGTGCCAGCAGTGAAACCACGGCCAAAAGCCAAGAGACCCAGTACTTC.

This clonotype was counted many times. The chain combines TRBV28 with TRBJ1-5; D is undetermined. The germline V gene has CDR1 MDHEN and CDR2 SYDVKM. The CDR3 totals 13 residues. V was shortened by 2 bases and J by 9 bases, with 11 bases between the two germline ends. CDR3 loop: CASSLSGMGPQHF. The DNA for the CDR3 is TGTGCCAGCAGTTTAAGCGGCATGGGGCCCCAGCATTTT.